This TCR beta chain came from a study of blood T cell repertoires in COVID-19. Study details: The United States, Italy and Spain were the sources of the acute and convalescent COVID-19 samples.

Libraries were prepared by immunoSEQ multiplex PCR; TCRdb keeps only in-frame clonotypes and omits some of them. The sample holds approximately 300,000 clones; 90% to 95% are singletons and the top ten take less than 4%. Trimming removed 10 bases from V and 0 bases from J; junction bases left unmatched: 8. The CDR3 totals 14 residues. Germline V gene lookup returns CDR1 MNHEY and CDR2 SVGAGI. The source material was PBMCs or T cells enriched from blood (not recorded which). V usage is TRBV6-5 and J usage is TRBJ1-1; 7 bases are a match to TRBD1. The TCR was taken from a woman in her twenties or thirties who had been exposed to COVID-19. The DNA for the CDR3 is TGTGCCACCCCGGGACAGCCCATGAACACTGAAGCTTTCTTT. Its translation: CATPGQPMNTEAFF.